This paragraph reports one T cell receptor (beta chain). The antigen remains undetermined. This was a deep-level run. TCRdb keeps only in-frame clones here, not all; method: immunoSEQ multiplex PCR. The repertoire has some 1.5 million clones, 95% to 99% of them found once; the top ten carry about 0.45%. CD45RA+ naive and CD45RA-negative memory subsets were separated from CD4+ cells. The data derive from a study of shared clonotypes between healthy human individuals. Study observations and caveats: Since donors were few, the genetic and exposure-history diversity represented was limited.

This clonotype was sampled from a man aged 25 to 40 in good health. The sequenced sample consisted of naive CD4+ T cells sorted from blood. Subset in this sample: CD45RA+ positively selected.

Here the CDR3 DNA reads TGTGCCAGCAGCTCGAAGGCGGGAGAGGCCTACGAGCAGTACTTC. Protein: CASSSKAGEAYEQYF. The chain employs TRBV5-4 and TRBJ2-7; 7 positions agree with TRBD2. This CDR3 spans 15 amino acids. CDR1 and CDR2 (germline): SGHNT, YYREEE (reference sequence). V lost 3 bases and J lost 2; bases outside the gene matches: 8.